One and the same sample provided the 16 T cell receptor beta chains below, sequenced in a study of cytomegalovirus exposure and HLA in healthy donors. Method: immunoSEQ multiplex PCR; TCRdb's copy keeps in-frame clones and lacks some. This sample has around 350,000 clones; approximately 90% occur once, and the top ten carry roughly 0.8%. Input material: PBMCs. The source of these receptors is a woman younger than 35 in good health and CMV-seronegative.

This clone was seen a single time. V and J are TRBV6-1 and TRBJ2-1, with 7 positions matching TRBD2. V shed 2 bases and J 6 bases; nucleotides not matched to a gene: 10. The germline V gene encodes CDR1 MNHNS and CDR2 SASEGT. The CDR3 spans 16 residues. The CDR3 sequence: CASSEKGAGVSNEQFF. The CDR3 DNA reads TGTGCCAGCAGTGAAAAGGGTGCGGGAGTGTCCAATGAGCAGTTCTTC.

The DNA for the CDR3 is TGTGCCAGCAGTTGGACTAGCGGGGCCTACGAGCAGTACTTC. Amino acids: CASSWTSGAYEQYF. V gene TRBV27 combines with J gene TRBJ2-7; 12 nucleotides agree with TRBD2. Germline V gene sequence: CDR1 MNHEY, CDR2 SMNVEV (reference sequence). The CDR3 totals 14 residues. After removal of 4 bases from V and 2 bases from J, the junction contained 0 bases not matched to a gene.

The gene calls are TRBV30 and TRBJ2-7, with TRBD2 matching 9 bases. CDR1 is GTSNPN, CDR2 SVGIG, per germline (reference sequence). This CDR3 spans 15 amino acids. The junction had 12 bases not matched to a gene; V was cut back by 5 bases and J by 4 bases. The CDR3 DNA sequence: TGTGCCTGGGGCCCCTTTGCGGGAGGGCCATACGAGCAGTACTTC. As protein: CAWGPFAGGPYEQYF.

The CDR3 spells CASSSIRRDSGNTIYF. The CDR3 DNA sequence: TGTGCCAGCAGTAGCATACGACGGGACTCTGGAAACACCATATATTTT. The rearrangement links TRBV28 to TRBJ1-3; D not resolved. CDR3 length: 16 residues. Trimming shortened V by 5 bases and J by 0 bases, and 14 bases separated the two germline ends. Germline values: CDR1 MDHEN, CDR2 SYDVKM.

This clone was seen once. In DNA form, the CDR3 reads TGTGCCAGCAGCTTAGGGGGTCCTAGCGGGGGGCCTCAAGAGACCCAGTACTTC. It yields the protein CASSLGGPSGGPQETQYF. This chain links TRBV7-7 with TRBJ2-5; TRBD2 matches 11 bases. Germline CDR1 reads SSHAT; CDR2 reads FNYEAQ (reference sequence). V trimming: 1 base; J trimming: 2 bases; junction bases outside the gene matches: 9. The CDR3 length is 18 residues.

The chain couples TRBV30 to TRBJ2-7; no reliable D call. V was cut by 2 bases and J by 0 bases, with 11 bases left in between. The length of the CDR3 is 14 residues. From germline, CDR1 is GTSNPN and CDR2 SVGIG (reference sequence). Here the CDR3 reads CAWSSVGGSYEQYF. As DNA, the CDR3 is TGTGCCTGGAGTTCTGTCGGCGGCTCCTACGAGCAGTACTTC. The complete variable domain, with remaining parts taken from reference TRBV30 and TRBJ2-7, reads SQTIHQWPATLVQPVGSPLSLECTVEGTSNPNLYWYRQAAGRGLQLLFYSVGIGQISSEVPQNLSASRPQDRQFILSSKKLLLSDSGFYLCAWSSVGGSYEQYFGPGTRLTVT.

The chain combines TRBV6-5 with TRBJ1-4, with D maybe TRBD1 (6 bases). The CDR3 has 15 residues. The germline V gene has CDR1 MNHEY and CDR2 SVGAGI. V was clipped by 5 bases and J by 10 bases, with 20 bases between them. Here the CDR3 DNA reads TGTGCCAGCAGTCTAACAGGGCCGGGCAGGCCAAAACTGTTTTTT. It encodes CASSLTGPGRPKLFF.

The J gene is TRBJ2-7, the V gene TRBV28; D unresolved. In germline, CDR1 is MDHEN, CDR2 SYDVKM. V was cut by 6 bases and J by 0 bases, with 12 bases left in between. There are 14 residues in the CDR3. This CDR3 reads CASRPSGSSYEQYF. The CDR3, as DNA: TGTGCCAGCAGACCTTCAGGAAGCTCCTACGAGCAGTACTTC.

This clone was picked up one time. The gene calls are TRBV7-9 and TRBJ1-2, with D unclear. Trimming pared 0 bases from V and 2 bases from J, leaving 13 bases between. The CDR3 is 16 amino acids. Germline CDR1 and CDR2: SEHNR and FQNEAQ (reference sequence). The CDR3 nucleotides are TGTGCCAGCAGCTTAGCATTAGAAGAGCGGAACTATGGCTACACCTTC. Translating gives CASSLALEERNYGYTF. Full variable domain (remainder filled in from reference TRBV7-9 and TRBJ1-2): DTGVSQNPRHKITKRGQNVTFRCDPISEHNRLYWYRQTLGQGPEFLTYFQNEAQLEKSRLLSDRFSAERPKGSFSTLEIQRTEQGDSAMYLCASSLALEERNYGYTFGSGTRLTVV.

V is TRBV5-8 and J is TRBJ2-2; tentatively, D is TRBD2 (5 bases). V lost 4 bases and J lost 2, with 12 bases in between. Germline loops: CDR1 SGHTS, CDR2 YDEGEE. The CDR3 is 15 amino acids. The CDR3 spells CASSKRRINTGELFF. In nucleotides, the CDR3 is TGTGCCAGCAGCAAAAGGAGGATCAACACCGGGGAGCTGTTTTTT.

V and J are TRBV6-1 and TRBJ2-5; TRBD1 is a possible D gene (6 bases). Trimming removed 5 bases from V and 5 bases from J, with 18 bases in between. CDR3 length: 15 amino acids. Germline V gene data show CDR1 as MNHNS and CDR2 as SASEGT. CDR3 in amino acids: CASSSNRASGETQYF. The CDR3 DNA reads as TGTGCCAGCAGTTCGAACAGGGCGTCAGGGGAGACCCAGTACTTC.

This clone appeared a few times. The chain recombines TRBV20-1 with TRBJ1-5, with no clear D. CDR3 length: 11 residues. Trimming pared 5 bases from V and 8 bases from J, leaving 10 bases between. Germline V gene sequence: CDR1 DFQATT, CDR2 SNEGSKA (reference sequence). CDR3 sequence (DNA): TGCAGTGCTGGAAACAGTGAGCCCCAGCATTTT. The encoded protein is CSAGNSEPQHF.

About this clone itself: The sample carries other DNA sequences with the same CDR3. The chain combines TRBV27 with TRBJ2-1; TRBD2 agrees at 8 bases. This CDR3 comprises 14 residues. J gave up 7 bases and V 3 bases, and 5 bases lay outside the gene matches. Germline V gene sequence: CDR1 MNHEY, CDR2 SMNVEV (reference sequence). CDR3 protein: CASSFGPGGNEQFF. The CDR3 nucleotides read TGTGCCAGCAGTTTTGGCCCGGGAGGGAATGAGCAGTTCTTC.

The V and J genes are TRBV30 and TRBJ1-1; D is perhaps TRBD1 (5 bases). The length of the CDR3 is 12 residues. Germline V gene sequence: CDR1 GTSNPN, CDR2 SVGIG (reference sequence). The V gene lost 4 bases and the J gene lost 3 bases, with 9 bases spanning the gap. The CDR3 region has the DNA TGTGCCTGGACGGGACTGGACACTGAAGCTTTCTTT. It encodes CAWTGLDTEAFF.

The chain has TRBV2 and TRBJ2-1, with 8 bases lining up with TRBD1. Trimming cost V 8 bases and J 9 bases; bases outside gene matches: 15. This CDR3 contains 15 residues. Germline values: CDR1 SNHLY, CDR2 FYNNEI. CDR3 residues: CASPGPGGPRGEQFF. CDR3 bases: TGTGCCAGCCCCGGTCCAGGGGGCCCCAGGGGTGAGCAGTTCTTC.

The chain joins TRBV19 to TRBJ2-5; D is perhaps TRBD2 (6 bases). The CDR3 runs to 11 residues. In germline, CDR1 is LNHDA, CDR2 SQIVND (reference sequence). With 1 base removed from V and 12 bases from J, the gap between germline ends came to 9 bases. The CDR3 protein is CASSIGGVEYF. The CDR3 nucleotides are TGTGCCAGTAGTATAGGCGGGGTGGAGTACTTC.